Listed here are 17 T cell receptor beta chains from one sample, sequenced in a study of blood T cell repertoires in COVID-19. Produced via immunoSEQ multiplex PCR; TCRdb's table is partial and in-frame only. Of 210,000 or so clones listed, around nine tenths are singletons. Sequenced sample: peripheral blood. These TCRs come from a woman aged 18-29 years who had recovered from COVID-19.

This clone was observed a handful of times. The V gene is TRBV5-4, the J gene TRBJ2-2, with TRBD2 matching over 7 bases. The V segment lost 0 bases and the J segment 2 bases; nucleotides outside the gene matches: 4. The CDR3 covers 16 residues. The germline gives CDR1 SGHNT, CDR2 YYREEE (reference sequence). The CDR3 DNA sequence: TGTGCCAGCAGCTTGGAGGAGGGACTAAACACCGGGGAGCTGTTTTTT. It encodes CASSLEEGLNTGELFF.

The chain has TRBV11-2 and TRBJ1-5, with TRBD1 matching over 12 bases. Trimming cost V 5 bases and J 6 bases; bases outside gene matches: 5. The CDR3 contains 15 residues. Germline lookup yields CDR1 SGHAT and CDR2 FQNNGV. The CDR3 DNA reads as TGTGCCAGCAGCACGGGACAGGGGGCAGCTCAGCCCCAGCATTTT. Its protein is CASSTGQGAAQPQHF. Full variable domain (remainder filled in from reference TRBV11-2 and TRBJ1-5): EAGVAQSPRYKIIEKRQSVAFWCNPISGHATLYWYQQILGQGPKLLIQFQNNGVVDDSQLPKDRFSAERLKGVDSTLKIQPAKLEDSAVYLCASSTGQGAAQPQHFGDGTRLSIL.

The J gene is TRBJ1-5, the V gene TRBV3-1 (or the pseudogene TRBV3-2); D might be TRBD1 (6 bases). The CDR3 totals 19 residues. V was cut by 0 bases and J by 7 bases, with 25 bases left in between. Germline V gives CDR1 LGHDT, CDR2 YNNKEL (reference sequence). The CDR3: CASSQDEGVEGFMEQPQHF. CDR3 nucleotide sequence: TGTGCCAGCAGCCAAGATGAGGGGGTTGAGGGGTTCATGGAACAGCCCCAGCATTTT.

The V gene is TRBV30, the J gene TRBJ1-1; no firm D call. Trimming shortened V by 0 bases and J by 0 bases, and 11 bases separated the two germline ends. The germline CDR1 and CDR2 sequences are GTSNPN and SVGIG (reference sequence). The CDR3 spans 15 residues. CDR3 coding DNA: TGTGCCTGGAGTGTAGAGGCTACCTTGAACACTGAAGCTTTCTTT. Encoded protein: CAWSVEATLNTEAFF. Drawing the rest from reference TRBV30 and TRBJ1-1, the complete variable domain is SQTIHQWPATLVQPVGSPLSLECTVEGTSNPNLYWYRQAAGRGLQLLFYSVGIGQISSEVPQNLSASRPQDRQFILSSKKLLLSDSGFYLCAWSVEATLNTEAFFGQGTRLTVV.

The rearrangement uses TRBV21-1 and TRBJ1-1; TRBD1, the D gene given by the table, was not confirmed from the DNA. TRBV21-1 is a pseudogene segment. CDR3 length equals 15 residues. As DNA, the CDR3 is TGTGCCAGCAGCAAAAACAGGGCTGGGCGCACTGAAGCTTTCTTT. Its translation is CASSKNRAGRTEAFF.

The chain couples TRBV9 to TRBJ1-2; 7 bases are shared with TRBD1. Germline V gene data show CDR1 as SGDLS and CDR2 as YYNGEE. The trim removed 0 bases at V and 14 bases at J, leaving 4 bases unmatched. This CDR3 region has 11 residues. The CDR3 nucleotides are TGTGCCAGCAGCGTAGGGGGACAGCCGACCTTC. Its translation: CASSVGGQPTF. The variable domain in full, with the rest retrieved from reference TRBV9 and TRBJ1-2, is DSGVTQTPKHLITATGQRVTLRCSPRSGDLSVYWYQQSLDQGLQFLIQYYNGEERAKGNILERFSAQQFPDLHSELNLSSLELGDSALYFCASSVGGQPTFGSGTRLTVV.

This clone has only a few counts. The gene calls are TRBV5-1 and TRBJ2-7; D not certain. CDR3 size: 14 residues. Germline CDR1 and CDR2: SGHRS and YFSETQ. V was shortened by 1 base and J by 4 bases, with 12 bases between the two germline ends. The DNA for the CDR3 is TGCGCCAGCAGCTTGTATAGCCTTCATTACGAGCAGTACTTC. Its translation: CASSLYSLHYEQYF.

The chain recombines TRBV7-6 with TRBJ2-5; 9 positions agree with TRBD2. The V segment lost 2 bases and the J segment 5 bases; nucleotides outside the gene matches: 12. Germline-derived CDR1 and CDR2 are SGHVS and FNYEAQ. This CDR3 is 17 amino acids long. The CDR3 loop is CASSLPHMREGGETQYF. The CDR3 DNA is TGTGCCAGCAGCTTACCCCACATGCGGGAGGGCGGGGAGACCCAGTACTTC.

This clone appeared once. The chain carries TRBV9 and TRBJ2-7; 7 nucleotides line up with TRBD2. CDR1 and CDR2 (germline): SGDLS, YYNGEE. Losses at the gene ends were 7 bases for V and 1 base for J; bases not matched to a gene: 5. This CDR3 comprises 13 residues. The CDR3 reads CASALAESYEQYF. In nucleotides, the CDR3 is TGTGCCAGCGCCCTAGCGGAGTCCTACGAGCAGTACTTC.

This chain uses TRBV5-6 with TRBJ1-5; possible D gene TRBD1, 6 bases. The CDR3 runs to 13 residues. Germline CDR1 is SGHDT and CDR2 is YYEEEE. The V and J ends lost 6 bases and 7 bases respectively, with 14 bases between them. In DNA form, the CDR3 reads TGTGCCAGCATGGCAGGGGTGGGCCAGCCCCAGCATTTT. This encodes CASMAGVGQPQHF.

V and J are TRBV7-9 and TRBJ1-2; D may be TRBD1 (5 bases). The CDR3 runs to 15 residues. Germline-derived CDR1 and CDR2 are SEHNR and FQNEAQ (reference sequence). Trimming removed 10 bases at V and 6 bases at J, with 24 bases between. The CDR3 here is CATDLDYGGWNGYTF. The CDR3 nucleotides are TGTGCCACAGATTTAGATTATGGGGGGTGGAATGGCTACACCTTC. The full variable domain, completed using reference TRBV7-9 and TRBJ1-2, is DTGVSQNPRHKITKRGQNVTFRCDPISEHNRLYWYRQTLGQGPEFLTYFQNEAQLEKSRLLSDRFSAERPKGSFSTLEIQRTEQGDSAMYLCATDLDYGGWNGYTFGSGTRLTVV.

This clone has a count of ten or more. The chain is built from TRBV19 and TRBJ2-7, with D perhaps TRBD2 (5 bases). This CDR3 spans 14 amino acids. Trimming pared 8 bases from V and 2 bases from J, leaving 16 bases between. The V gene's germline CDR1 is LNHDA and CDR2 SQIVND (reference sequence). CDR3 DNA sequence: TGTGCCAGTGCCAGAGGGCTCCGGGCCTACGAGCAGTACTTC. Amino acids: CASARGLRAYEQYF.

The rearrangement links TRBV4-1 to TRBJ2-5; 10 positions agree with TRBD1. Germline trimming cut 0 bases from V and 5 bases from J; bases unmatched to any gene: 6. The germline V gene encodes CDR1 MGHRA and CDR2 YSYEKL. This CDR3 contains 16 residues. The CDR3 nucleotides are TGCGCCAGCAGCCAAGAAAGGGACAGGGGTCGGGAGACCCAGTACTTC. Protein product: CASSQERDRGRETQYF.

This rearrangement joins TRBV6-5 to TRBJ2-7, with D possibly being TRBD1 (5 bases). Germline CDR1 is MNHEY and CDR2 is SVGAGI. V was cut by 5 bases and J by 0 bases, with 8 bases left in between. The CDR3 spans 13 residues. CDR3 residues: CASSTGNSYEQYF. CDR3 nucleotides: TGTGCCAGCAGTACAGGTAACTCCTACGAGCAGTACTTC.

This clone appeared once. CDR3 DNA sequence: TGTGCCAGCAGTCTTGGGAGTGGCTACACCTTC. Translating gives CASSLGSGYTF. The chain combines TRBV6-2 or TRBV6-3 with TRBJ1-2, with D unresolved. Per the germline V gene, CDR1 is MNHEY and CDR2 is SVGEGT. The CDR3 is made up of 11 amino acids. Trimming left V 5 bases short and J 7 bases short, with 8 bases between.

The chain couples TRBV5-4 to TRBJ1-3, with TRBD1 matching over 7 bases. CDR1 SGHNT and CDR2 YYREEE come from the germline V gene (reference sequence). Losses at the gene ends were 4 bases for V and 0 bases for J; bases not matched to a gene: 7. This CDR3 is built from 16 residues. CDR3 DNA sequence: TGTGCCAGCAGCCCATGGACAGGAGACTCTGGAAACACCATATATTTT. Protein: CASSPWTGDSGNTIYF.

This clone was seen once. The chain links TRBV5-1 to TRBJ2-3; a possible D gene is TRBD2 (6 bases). Deletions cut 0 bases from V and 2 bases from J, with 10 bases between. In germline, CDR1 is SGHRS, CDR2 YFSETQ. CDR3 length: 15 amino acids. CDR3 nucleotide sequence: TGCGCCAGCAGCTTGGCGGGAGTAGACACAGATACGCAGTATTTT. Amino acid sequence: CASSLAGVDTDTQYF. The whole variable domain, remainder taken from reference TRBV5-1 and TRBJ2-3, is KAGVTQTPRYLIKTRGQQVTLSCSPISGHRSVSWYQQTPGQGLQFLFEYFSETQRNKGNFPGRFSGRQFSNSRSEMNVSTLELGDSALYLCASSLAGVDTDTQYFGPGTRLTVL.